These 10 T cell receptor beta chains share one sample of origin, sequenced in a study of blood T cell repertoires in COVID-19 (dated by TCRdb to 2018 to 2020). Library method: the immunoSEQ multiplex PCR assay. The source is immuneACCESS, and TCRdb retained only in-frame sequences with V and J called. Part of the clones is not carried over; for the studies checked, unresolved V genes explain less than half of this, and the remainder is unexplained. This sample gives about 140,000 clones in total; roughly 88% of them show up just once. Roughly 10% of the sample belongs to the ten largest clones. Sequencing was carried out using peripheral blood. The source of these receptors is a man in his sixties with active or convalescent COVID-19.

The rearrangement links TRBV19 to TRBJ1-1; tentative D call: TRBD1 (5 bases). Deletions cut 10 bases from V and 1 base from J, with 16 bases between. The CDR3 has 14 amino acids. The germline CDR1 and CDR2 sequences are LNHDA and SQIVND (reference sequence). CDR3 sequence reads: CATSRGLENTEAFF. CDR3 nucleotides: TGTGCCACATCGCGGGGCCTAGAGAACACTGAAGCTTTCTTT.

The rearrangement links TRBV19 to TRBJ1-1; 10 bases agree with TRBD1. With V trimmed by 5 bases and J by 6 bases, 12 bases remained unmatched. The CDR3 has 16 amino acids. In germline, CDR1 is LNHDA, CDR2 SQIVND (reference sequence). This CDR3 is CASSLSRGQGESEAFF. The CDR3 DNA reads TGTGCCAGTAGTCTCTCCCGAGGACAGGGGGAGTCTGAAGCTTTCTTT.

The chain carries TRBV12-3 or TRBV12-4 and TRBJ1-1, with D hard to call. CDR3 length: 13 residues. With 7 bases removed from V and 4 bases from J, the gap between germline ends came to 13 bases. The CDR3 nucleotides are TGTGCCAGCATTGAGAATGCGGGCACTGAAGCTTTCTTT. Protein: CASIENAGTEAFF.

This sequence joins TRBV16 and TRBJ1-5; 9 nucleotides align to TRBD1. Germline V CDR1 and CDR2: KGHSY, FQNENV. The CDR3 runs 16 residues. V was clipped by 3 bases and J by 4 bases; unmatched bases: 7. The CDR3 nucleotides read TGTGCCAGCAGCCAGCCCGGGACAGGGAGGAATCAGCCCCAGCATTTT. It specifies CASSQPGTGRNQPQHF.

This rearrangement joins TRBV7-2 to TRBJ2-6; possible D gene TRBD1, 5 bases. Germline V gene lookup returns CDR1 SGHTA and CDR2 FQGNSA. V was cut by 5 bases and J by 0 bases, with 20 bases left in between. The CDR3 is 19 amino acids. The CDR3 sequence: CASSLRQPLSLSGANVLTF. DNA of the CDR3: TGTGCCAGCAGCCTACGACAGCCCCTATCTCTCTCTGGGGCCAACGTCCTGACTTTC.

This CDR3 is CSVVKPGGEQYV. In DNA form, the CDR3 reads TGCAGCGTTGTCAAGCCGGGGGGGGAGCAGTACGTC. The chain uses TRBV29-1 and TRBJ2-7; 8 bases fit TRBD2. Germline V gene lookup returns CDR1 SQVTM and CDR2 ANQGSEA. CDR3 size: 12 residues. V lost 4 bases, J lost 7 bases, and 6 bases stayed unmatched.

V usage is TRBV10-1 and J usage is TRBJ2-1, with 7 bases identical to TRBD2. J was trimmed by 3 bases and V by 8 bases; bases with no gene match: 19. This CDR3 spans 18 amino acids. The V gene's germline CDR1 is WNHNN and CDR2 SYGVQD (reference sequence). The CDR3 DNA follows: TGCGCCAGCCAAATACCGAGCCCTAGCGGACTAGACTACAATGAGCAGTTCTTC. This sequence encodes CASQIPSPSGLDYNEQFF.

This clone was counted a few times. For the CDR3, the DNA is TGTGCCAGCTCACCGGGAGCTGACGAGCAGTACTTC. This sequence encodes CASSPGADEQYF. This chain joins TRBV18 and TRBJ2-7; perhaps TRBD2 as D (5 bases). The CDR3 totals 12 residues. CDR1 and CDR2 from the germline V gene are KGHSH and LQKENI. The V end was cut by 3 bases, the J end by 5 bases, with 8 bases between. Drawing the rest from reference TRBV18 and TRBJ2-7, the complete variable domain is NAGVMQNPRHLVRRRGQEARLRCSPMKGHSHVYWYRQLPEEGLKFMVYLQKENIIDESGMPKERFSAEFPKEGPSILRIQQVVRGDSAAYFCASSPGADEQYFGPGTRLTVT.

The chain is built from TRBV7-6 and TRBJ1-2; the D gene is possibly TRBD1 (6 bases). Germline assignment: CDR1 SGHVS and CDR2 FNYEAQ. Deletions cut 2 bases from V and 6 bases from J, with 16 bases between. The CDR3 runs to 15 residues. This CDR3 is CASSLSQGTNDGYTF. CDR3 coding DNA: TGTGCCAGCAGCTTATCACAGGGTACGAACGATGGCTACACCTTC.

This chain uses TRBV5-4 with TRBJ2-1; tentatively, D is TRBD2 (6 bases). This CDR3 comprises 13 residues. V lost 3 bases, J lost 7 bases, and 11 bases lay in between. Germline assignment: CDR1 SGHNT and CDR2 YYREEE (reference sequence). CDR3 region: CASSSPTRNEQFF. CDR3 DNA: TGTGCCAGCAGCTCCCCGACTAGGAATGAGCAGTTCTTC.